This TCR beta chain was captured by sequencing in a study of PD-1 blockade in mismatch repair-deficient tumors. This table comes from immunoSEQ multiplex PCR, and its TCRdb copy is limited to in-frame clones, with some not included. Of under 95,000 clones in the sample, about 84% were seen once. PCR or immunohistochemistry showed mismatch repair deficiency in every enrolled patient. TCRs were sequenced from a few patients responding to pembrolizumab. This clone was detected only a few times. This TCR came from an adult with mismatch repair-deficient cancer. The source was peripheral blood, collected 12 weeks after starting pembrolizumab.

DNA of the CDR3: TGTGCCAGCAGGAGGGGACAGGGGATCTCCTACGAGCAGTACTTC. Its translation is CASRRGQGISYEQYF. The V gene is TRBV6-5, the J gene TRBJ2-7; TRBD1 matches 10 bases. The CDR3 runs to 15 residues. Trimming took 6 bases from V and 0 from J; bases not matched to a gene: 5. Germline V lookup: CDR1 MNHEY, CDR2 SVGAGI.